A selection of T cell receptor beta chains follows, all from one sample in a study of T-cell memory formation after mild COVID-19. TCRdb recomputed calls from the 5' RACE reads with MiXCR, one row per CDR3 protein. The repertoire holds around 320,000 distinct CDR3 sequences, with roughly a fifth as singletons. The sequenced sample consisted of PBMCs or a T cell subset sorted from them (not recorded which). These receptors originate from a man between 18 and 35 years old who had mild COVID-19 (a few samples of this study predate the infection). Cell type and time point are not known. Both conserved end residues are part of each CDR3. A D gene is named only where the DNA matches it firmly. Expanded clones get a size class; other rows say once, few or many, or leave the size out.

v_call	j_call	clone_size	d_call	cdr3_length	cdr3_nt	cdr3_aa
TRBV12-3/TRBV12-4	TRBJ2-6	few	NA	13	TGTGCCAGCGGGGAATCTGGGGCCAACGTCCTGACTTTC	CASGESGANVLTF
TRBV12-3/TRBV12-4	TRBJ2-3	many	NA	13	TGTGCCAGCAGTTTAGCGGCCGGAGAGACGCAGTATTTT	CASSLAAGETQYF
TRBV25-1	TRBJ1-2	NA	TRBD1	16	TGTGCCAGCAGTGAACCCCGGACAGGGGAAAGCTATGGCTACACCTTC	CASSEPRTGESYGYTF
TRBV7-3	TRBJ2-1	few	NA	14	TGTGCCAGCAGCTTATCCGGGAGCTACAATGAGCAGTTCTTC	CASSLSGSYNEQFF
TRBV12-3/TRBV12-4	TRBJ2-2	NA	TRBD1	14	TGTGCCAGCTTGGACAGGGGGAACACCGGGGAGCTGTTTTTT	CASLDRGNTGELFF
TRBV12-3/TRBV12-4	TRBJ2-5	few	TRBD2	16	TGTGCCAGCAGTTTTCGCGGGGGGGCCCGGCGGGAGACCCAGTACTTC	CASSFRGGARRETQYF
TRBV12-5	TRBJ1-2	few	NA	17	TGTGCTAGTGGTTTCGACTCCGGGCAGGGTATGGACTATGGCTACACCTTC	CASGFDSGQGMDYGYTF
TRBV20-1	TRBJ1-2	few	NA	16	TGCAGTGCTAGAGCGCCAGGGCGGGTGGAAGACTATGGCTACACCTTC	CSARAPGRVEDYGYTF
TRBV18	TRBJ1-3	NA	TRBD1	18	TGTGCCAGCTCTCCTGCGGGACAGGTACTCAACTCTGGAAACACCATATATTTT	CASSPAGQVLNSGNTIYF
TRBV9	TRBJ2-5	few	TRBD2	14	TGTGCCAGCAGCGTTAGCGGGGGAGGGGAGACCCAGTACTTC	CASSVSGGGETQYF
TRBV29-1	TRBJ2-5	NA	TRBD2	15	TGCAGCGTTGAAGTGGGGCGGGGGGCCCAAGAGACCCAGTACTTC	CSVEVGRGAQETQYF
TRBV5-1	TRBJ2-5	few	TRBD1	13	TGCGCCAGCAGCTCCACAGGGGGAGAGACCCAGTACTTC	CASSSTGGETQYF
TRBV5-1	TRBJ2-5	NA	NA	13	TGCGCCAGCAGCGATCAGAGGGGAGAGACCCAGTACTTC	CASSDQRGETQYF
TRBV2	TRBJ1-6	few	NA	14	TGTGCCGGACGCTCCGGGACCAGAATTTCACCCCTCCACTTT	CAGRSGTRISPLHF
TRBV7-6	TRBJ1-2	NA	NA	15	TGTGCCAGCAGCCCTGGTAGAGGTGGATTAAGTGGCTACACCTTC	CASSPGRGGLSGYTF
TRBV6-6	TRBJ2-3	few	NA	13	TGTGCCAGCAGTTACGGGGAGACAGATACGCAGTATTTT	CASSYGETDTQYF
TRBV6-1	TRBJ2-2	once	NA	15	TGTGCCAGCATCGGGTGGTTAGTTAACACCGGGGAGCTGTTTTTT	CASIGWLVNTGELFF
TRBV12-3/TRBV12-4	TRBJ1-4	few	NA	12	TGTGCCAGCAGTCAAACACCAGAAAAACTGTTTTTT	CASSQTPEKLFF
TRBV4-2	TRBJ2-3	many	NA	14	TGTGCCAGCAGCCAAAGTTGGCAAGGAGATACGCAGTATTTT	CASSQSWQGDTQYF
TRBV5-1	TRBJ2-5	few	TRBD1	15	TGCGCCAGCAGCCCGACGGACAGGGGGAGGGAGACCCAGTACTTC	CASSPTDRGRETQYF
TRBV5-1	TRBJ2-4	NA	TRBD2	20	TGCGCCAGCAGCTTGGTGGCTAGCGGGGGGTTCAGTGATGAGAAAAACATTCAGTACTTC	CASSLVASGGFSDEKNIQYF
TRBV20-1	TRBJ2-7	NA	NA	14	TGCAGTGCCCACACCGGGTTCGAAACCTACGAGCAGTACTTC	CSAHTGFETYEQYF
TRBV6-2/TRBV6-3	TRBJ2-3	NA	NA	16	TGTGCCAGCAGTTACTCAGACTCCAGGAACGCAGATACGCAGTATTTT	CASSYSDSRNADTQYF
TRBV10-3	TRBJ1-1	NA	TRBD1	14	TGTGCCATCAGTTGGGACAGGGAAAACACTGAAGCTTTCTTT	CAISWDRENTEAFF
TRBV4-1	TRBJ2-7	few	TRBD1	15	TGCGCCAGCAGCCAAGGCCGACAGGGCGCCTACGAGCAGTACTTC	CASSQGRQGAYEQYF
TRBV7-9	TRBJ1-3	NA	TRBD1	19	TGTGCCAGCAGCCCGGTCGGGACAGGGCTACATTACTCTGGAAACACCATATATTTT	CASSPVGTGLHYSGNTIYF
TRBV7-6	TRBJ1-6	NA	NA	14	TGTGCCAGCAGCACCGAGACATATAATTCACCCCTCCACTTT	CASSTETYNSPLHF
TRBV20-1	TRBJ1-4	few	NA	14	TGCAGTGCTAGAGATGTGGCCCAGAATGAAAAACTGTTTTTT	CSARDVAQNEKLFF
TRBV6-5	TRBJ1-1	NA	NA	13	TGTGCCAGCAGTTACTCAGGACGGGATGAAGCTTTCTTT	CASSYSGRDEAFF
TRBV4-3	TRBJ2-5	NA	TRBD2	17	TGCGCCAGCAGCGTGACTAGCGGGGGGGCCTCGGGGGAGACCCAGTACTTC	CASSVTSGGASGETQYF
TRBV24-1	TRBJ2-5	few	NA	14	TGTGCCACCCAACCCAGGGGTAGGCAAGAGACCCAGTACTTC	CATQPRGRQETQYF
TRBV7-6	TRBJ2-1	NA	TRBD2	15	TGTGCCAGCAGCCCCGGGACCAGCGGGGTAAAGGAGCAGTTCTTC	CASSPGTSGVKEQFF
TRBV4-1	TRBJ2-3	NA	TRBD2	16	TGCGCCAGCAGCCAAGAACTAGCGTCTAGCACAGATACGCAGTATTTT	CASSQELASSTDTQYF
TRBV6-5	TRBJ1-6	few	NA	19	TGTGCCAGCAGTTACTCGGGTCAGGGAATTCGAGCCGGTAATTCACCCCTCCACTTT	CASSYSGQGIRAGNSPLHF
TRBV20-1	TRBJ1-5	NA	NA	14	TGCAGTGCTTACGGGCCGGGGAGCAATCAGCCCCAGCATTTT	CSAYGPGSNQPQHF
TRBV7-3	TRBJ2-1	many	NA	13	TGTGCCAGCAGCCTAAGCTCCTACAATGAGCAGTTCTTC	CASSLSSYNEQFF
TRBV12-3/TRBV12-4	TRBJ2-5	few	NA	15	TGTGCCAGCAGTTTAGGGCAGGGAACAAGGGAGACCCAGTACTTC	CASSLGQGTRETQYF
TRBV29-1	TRBJ2-7	few	NA	13	TGCAGCGTTGTCGGGGTTCGGACCTACGAGCAGTACTTC	CSVVGVRTYEQYF
TRBV12-3/TRBV12-4	TRBJ2-1	NA	NA	10	TGTGCCAGCGGCGGGATTGAGCAGTTCTTC	CASGGIEQFF
TRBV6-6	TRBJ1-2	NA	NA	11	TGTGCCAGCAGTCAGGAGTATGGCTACACCTTC	CASSQEYGYTF
TRBV20-1	TRBJ2-1	few	TRBD2	15	TGCAGTGCTACACTACTAGCGGGGGGATACAATGAGCAGTTCTTC	CSATLLAGGYNEQFF
TRBV18	TRBJ2-5	NA	NA	12	TGTGCCAGCTCAGACCTACGTGAGACCCAGTACTTC	CASSDLRETQYF
TRBV18	TRBJ2-7	few	NA	13	TGTGCCAGCTCACCATCGGCACAGAACGAGCAGTACTTC	CASSPSAQNEQYF